The entry below describes one T cell receptor beta chain. Its target is not known. The data originate from a study of cytotoxic CD8 clonotypes in ibrutinib-treated CLL. Study in general: Across the patients, about a dozen were relapsed/refractory, over 14 treatment-naive and under 18 IGHV unmutated. Overall study results and limits: Lymph node repertoires were not studied, and sampling times were unmatched. Clonality showed a rise at ibrutinib response that reversed toward baseline at progression. Clonality (at baseline) was higher than in age-matched healthy donors and tracked circulating CD8+ T-cell counts.

Germline CDR1 and CDR2: MNHEY and SVGAGI. V gave up 2 bases and J gave up 2 bases; unmatched junction bases: 6. This CDR3 contains 16 residues. Data came from immunoSEQ multiplex PCR; TCRdb stores just in-frame clones and leaves some out. The sample lists over 25,000 clones; around 76% were seen once. This TCR derives from a human donor with chronic lymphocytic leukemia. The material was PBMCs, obtained after 36 months of ibrutinib treatment. This chain uses TRBV6-5 with TRBJ1-1, with 9 bases matching TRBD1. CDR3 region: CASSYGTGGLNTEAFF. The CDR3, as DNA: TGTGCCAGCAGTTACGGCACAGGGGGCCTCAACACTGAAGCTTTCTTT.